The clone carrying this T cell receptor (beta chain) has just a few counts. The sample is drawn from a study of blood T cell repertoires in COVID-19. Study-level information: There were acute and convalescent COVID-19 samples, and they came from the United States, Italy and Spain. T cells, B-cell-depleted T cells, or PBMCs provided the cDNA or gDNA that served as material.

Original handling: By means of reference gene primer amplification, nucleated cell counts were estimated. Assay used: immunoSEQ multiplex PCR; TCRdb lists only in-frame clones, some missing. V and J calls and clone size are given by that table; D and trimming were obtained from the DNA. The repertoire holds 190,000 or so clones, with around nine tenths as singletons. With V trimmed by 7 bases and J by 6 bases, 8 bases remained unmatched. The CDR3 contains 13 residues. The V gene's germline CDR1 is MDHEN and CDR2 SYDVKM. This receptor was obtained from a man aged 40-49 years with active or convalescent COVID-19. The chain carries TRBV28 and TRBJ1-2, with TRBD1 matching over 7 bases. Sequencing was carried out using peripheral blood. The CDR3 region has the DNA TGTGCCAGCATGTCAAGGCAGGGGGATGGCTACACCTTC. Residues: CASMSRQGDGYTF.